This TCR beta chain was documented in a study of blood T cell repertoires in COVID-19. Study information: COVID-19 samples, acute and convalescent, were from the United States, Italy and Spain. T cells, B-cell-depleted T cells, or PBMCs provided the cDNA or gDNA that served as material.

As processed by the authors: The assay estimated nucleated cells by amplifying reference gene primers. Libraries were prepared by immunoSEQ multiplex PCR; TCRdb keeps only in-frame clonotypes and omits some of them. That table furnishes V, J and clone size, whereas the DNA furnished D and trimming. The sample includes under 200,000 clones, around 90% seen only once; the top ten take about 0.54%. Germline V gene data show CDR1 as KGHSH and CDR2 as LQKENI. The CDR3 runs 17 residues. Between the trimmed V and J ends, which lost 5 bases and 5 bases, there was a span of 24 bases. Sequences were obtained from peripheral blood. This TCR was recovered from a man aged 50 to 59 with acute or convalescent COVID-19. J is TRBJ1-1 and V is TRBV18; possibly TRBD1 for D (5 bases). This chain's CDR3 is CASSKFRAGPGGTEAFF. Written as DNA, the CDR3 is TGTGCCAGCTCAAAGTTTAGGGCAGGGCCTGGTGGAACTGAAGCTTTCTTT.